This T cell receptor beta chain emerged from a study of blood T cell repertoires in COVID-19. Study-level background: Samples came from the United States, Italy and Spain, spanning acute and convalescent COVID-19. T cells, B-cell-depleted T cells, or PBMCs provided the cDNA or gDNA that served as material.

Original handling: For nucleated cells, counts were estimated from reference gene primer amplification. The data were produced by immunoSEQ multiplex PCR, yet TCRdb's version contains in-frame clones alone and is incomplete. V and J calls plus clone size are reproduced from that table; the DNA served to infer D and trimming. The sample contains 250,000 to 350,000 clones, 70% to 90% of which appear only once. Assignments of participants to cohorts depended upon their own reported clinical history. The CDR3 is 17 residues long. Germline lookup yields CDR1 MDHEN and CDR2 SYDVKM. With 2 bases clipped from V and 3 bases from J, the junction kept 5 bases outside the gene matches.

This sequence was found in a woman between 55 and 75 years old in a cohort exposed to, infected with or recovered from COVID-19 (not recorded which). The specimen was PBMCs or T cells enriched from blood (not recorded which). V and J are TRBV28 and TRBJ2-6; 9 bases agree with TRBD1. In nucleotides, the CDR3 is TGTGCCAGCAGTTTACTGGGACAGGGATTTGGGGCCAACGTCCTGACTTTC. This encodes CASSLLGQGFGANVLTF.